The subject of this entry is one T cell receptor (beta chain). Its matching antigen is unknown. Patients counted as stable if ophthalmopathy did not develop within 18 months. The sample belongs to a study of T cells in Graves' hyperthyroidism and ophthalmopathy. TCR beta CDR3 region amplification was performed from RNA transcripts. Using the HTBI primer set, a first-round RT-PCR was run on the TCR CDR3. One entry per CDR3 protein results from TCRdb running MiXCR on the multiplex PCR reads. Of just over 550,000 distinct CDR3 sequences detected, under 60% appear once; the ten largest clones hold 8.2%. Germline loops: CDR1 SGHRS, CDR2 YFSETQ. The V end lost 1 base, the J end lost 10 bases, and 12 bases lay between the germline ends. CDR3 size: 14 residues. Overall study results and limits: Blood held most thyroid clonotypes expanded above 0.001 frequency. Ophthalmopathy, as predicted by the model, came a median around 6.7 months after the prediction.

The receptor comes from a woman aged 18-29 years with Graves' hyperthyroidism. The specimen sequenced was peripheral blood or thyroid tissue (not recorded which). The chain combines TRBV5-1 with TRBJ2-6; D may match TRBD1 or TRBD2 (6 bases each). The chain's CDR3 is CASSLRGEVNVLTF. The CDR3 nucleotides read TGCGCCAGCAGCTTGAGGGGGGAGGTGAACGTCCTGACTTTC.